One sample yielded the 13 T cell receptor beta chains listed below, sequenced in a study of read filtering for tumor transcriptome and immune sequencing. The library was built from roughly 400 ng RNA with molecular barcoded adaptors for alpha/delta and beta/gamma chains. One entry per CDR3 protein, called by TCRdb with MiXCR from the reads. The sample includes approximately 5,800 distinct CDR3 sequences, 21% of them seen just once. Sequenced input: a population of CD138-negative cells sorted from bone marrow. The source is a donor at least 40 years old with multiple myeloma.

By sample fraction, this clonotype is medium-sized. The chain uses TRBV12-3 or TRBV12-4 and TRBJ2-2, with a weak D call TRBD2 (6 bases). This CDR3 is built from 16 residues. V lost 6 bases and J lost 5, with 19 bases in between. CDR3 bases: TGTGCCAGCAGCCTGCCCCGGGGGAGAGGGACCGGGGAGCTGTTTTTT. Translated: CASSLPRGRGTGELFF.

By its share, this clonotype is medium-sized (0.01 to 0.1%). The J gene is TRBJ2-2, the V gene TRBV6-2 or TRBV6-3, with 7 nucleotides matching TRBD1. Germline loops: CDR1 MNHEY, CDR2 SVGEGT. Trimming took 9 bases from V and 5 from J; bases not matched to a gene: 9. The CDR3 is 14 amino acids. The CDR3 loop is CASEPQGLTGELFF. For the CDR3, the DNA is TGTGCCAGTGAACCACAGGGGCTTACCGGGGAGCTGTTTTTT.

This clonotype was observed many times. The chain has TRBV28 and TRBJ1-2; perhaps TRBD1 as D (6 bases). CDR1 MDHEN and CDR2 SYDVKM come from the germline V gene. The CDR3 covers 14 residues. V was shortened by 5 bases and J by 6 bases, with 16 bases between the two germline ends. CDR3 in DNA: TGTGCCAGCAGTGCTAGGTTGGGGGCTGATGGCTACACCTTC. Protein: CASSARLGADGYTF.

This clonotype was seen many times. The chain combines TRBV6-5 with TRBJ1-6; a weak D match, TRBD1 (5 bases). The V end was cut by 4 bases, the J end by 9 bases, with 13 bases between. The CDR3 has 14 amino acids. Per germline, CDR1 MNHEY and CDR2 SVGAGI. The CDR3 bases are TGTGCCAGCAGTTCCGAGGGGATAGGTTCACCCCTCCACTTT. Protein: CASSSEGIGSPLHF.

This clonotype was picked up one time. This probably arose from a read error, given a far larger clone one base away. CDR3: CASSLEGARYSPLNF. CDR3 nucleotides: TGTGCCAGCAGTTTAGAGGGGGCTAGATATTCACCCCTCAACTTT. The chain recombines TRBV12-3 or TRBV12-4 with TRBJ1-1, with 7 nucleotides matching TRBD1. The CDR3 loop spans 15 amino acids.

This chain links TRBV12-3 or TRBV12-4 with TRBJ2-1; 7 nucleotides line up with TRBD1. This CDR3 is 17 amino acids long. Trimming cost V 5 bases and J 0 bases; bases outside gene matches: 10. CDR3 in amino acids: CASSTNRGVNSYNEQFF. The CDR3 bases are TGTGCCAGCAGTACCAACAGGGGCGTGAACTCCTACAATGAGCAGTTCTTC.

In its sample, this clonotype is medium-sized (0.01 to 0.1%). V is TRBV6-5 and J is TRBJ2-3; the match to TRBD1 covers 10 bases. The CDR3 runs 15 residues. CDR1 MNHEY and CDR2 SVGAGI come from the germline V gene. V dropped 6 bases and J dropped 3; count of bases not matched to a gene: 6. The CDR3 loop reads CASRGDRGGTDTQYF. DNA for the CDR3: TGTGCCAGCAGAGGGGACAGGGGAGGGACAGATACGCAGTATTTT.

The chain has TRBV27 and TRBJ2-1, with a tentative D call TRBD2 (7 bases). V was shortened by 6 bases and J by 8 bases, with 20 bases between the two germline ends. Germline values: CDR1 MNHEY, CDR2 SMNVEV (reference sequence). There are 15 residues in the CDR3. The CDR3 DNA reads as TGTGCCAGCAGCCCGAAGGGGGGGCCCGAGGATGAGCAGTTCTTC. Translated: CASSPKGGPEDEQFF.

By its share, this clonotype is medium-sized. This chain joins TRBV29-1 and TRBJ1-1; D uncertain. The germline V gene encodes CDR1 SQVTM and CDR2 ANQGSEA. The V gene lost 4 bases and the J gene lost 0 bases, with 6 bases spanning the gap. There are 12 residues in the CDR3. The CDR3 loop reads CSVGAVNTEAFF. The CDR3 coding sequence is TGCAGCGTTGGGGCCGTGAACACTGAAGCTTTCTTT.

This clonotype was seen repeatedly, ten times or more. CDR3 protein: CASSLGGWSQRESGYYNEQFF. The CDR3 DNA sequence: TGTGCCAGCAGCTTGGGAGGGTGGTCCCAGCGGGAGTCTGGCTACTACAATGAGCAGTTCTTC. The V call is TRBV5-6, the J call TRBJ2-1, with TRBD2 matching over 8 bases. This CDR3 has 21 residues. The germline V gene encodes CDR1 SGHDT and CDR2 YYEEEE. V dropped 0 bases and J dropped 3; count of bases not matched to a gene: 20.

This clonotype is medium-sized by share. This chain connects TRBV6-6 to TRBJ1-5; 8 bases map to TRBD1. V trimming: 6 bases; J trimming: 2 bases; junction bases outside the gene matches: 12. Germline CDR1 MNHNY, CDR2 SVGAGI (reference sequence). This CDR3 comprises 17 residues. Here the CDR3 reads CASRPLDRERGNQPQHF. The CDR3 region has the DNA TGTGCCAGCAGACCGTTGGACAGGGAAAGGGGCAATCAGCCCCAGCATTTT.

This rearrangement joins TRBV7-3 to TRBJ2-3; 16 nucleotides line up with TRBD2. Looked up from germline, CDR1 is SGHTA and CDR2 is FQGTGA. The CDR3 totals 16 residues. The V and J ends lost 8 bases and 7 bases, in that order; junction bases with no gene match: 9. The CDR3 DNA follows: TGTGCCAGCCGCACGGGACTAGCGGGAGGGGCGTATACGCAGTATTTT. It specifies CASRTGLAGGAYTQYF.

With respect to this clonotype: No conserved phenylalanine or tryptophan ends this CDR3, so it is likely a read error. The rearrangement joins TRBV7-2 to TRBJ1-5; unclear D gene. CDR1 is SGHTA, CDR2 FQGNSA, per germline. Trimming stripped 5 bases from V and 3 bases from J, with 5 bases between. There are 12 residues in the CDR3. CDR3 sequence: CASSRVNQPQHY. The CDR3 nucleotides are TGTGCCAGCAGCCGCGTCAATCAGCCCCAGCATTAT.